This T cell receptor beta chain was captured by sequencing in a study of blood T cell repertoires in COVID-19. On the study more broadly: The United States, Italy and Spain provided the acute and convalescent COVID-19 samples. PBMCs, B-cell-depleted T cells, or T cells were the source of the cDNA or gDNA that made up the material.

There are 14 residues in the CDR3. Germline V CDR1 and CDR2: SQVTM, ANQGSEA. Between the trimmed V and J ends, which lost 5 bases and 5 bases, there was a span of 16 bases. Original handling: It was from reference gene primer amplification that nucleated cell counts were estimated. Sequencing used immunoSEQ multiplex PCR; TCRdb keeps in-frame clones, though not all of them. The V and J calls and clone size were taken over from that table, and D and trimming were inferred from the DNA. The sample includes 200,000 to 250,000 clones, roughly 85% seen only once; the top ten take 12%. This chain connects TRBV29-1 to TRBJ2-1; perhaps TRBD2 as D (5 bases). Sequencing used peripheral blood. This TCR was recovered from a woman aged 18 to 35 who had recovered from COVID-19. CDR3 coding DNA: TGCAGCGTTATTCCCTGGACGGGGAACAATGAGCAGTTCTTC. It encodes CSVIPWTGNNEQFF.